Following are 7 T cell receptor beta chains from one sample sequenced in a study of T cell responses to AZD1222 COVID-19 vaccine. The assay was immunoSEQ multiplex PCR, and TCRdb's table has in-frame clones only and misses some. The sample contains 100,000 to 150,000 clones, 88% of which appear only once. Sequencing was performed on peripheral blood, taken on day 0 of AZD1222 vaccination. The receptors were sampled from an adult in good health.

This clone was recorded only once. V and J are TRBV7-3 and TRBJ2-2; D may be TRBD2 (6 bases). Trimming cost V 3 bases and J 1 base, with 6 bases left between them. Germline values: CDR1 SGHTA, CDR2 FQGTGA. CDR3 size: 14 residues. CDR3 DNA: TGTGCCAGCAGCTTGCGGGGGAACACCGGGGAGCTGTTTTTT. This encodes CASSLRGNTGELFF.

This clone was seen only once. V usage is TRBV15 and J usage is TRBJ2-1; TRBD2 matches at 9 bases. Germline CDR1 reads LNHNV; CDR2 reads YYDKDF (reference sequence). This CDR3 is 16 amino acids long. With V trimmed by 0 bases and J by 9 bases, 9 bases remained unmatched. This CDR3 is CATSRDLVIAGVEQFF. CDR3 bases: TGTGCCACCAGCAGAGACCTAGTTATAGCGGGAGTTGAGCAGTTCTTC.

With regard to this clone: The missing conserved phenylalanine or tryptophan at the end of this CDR3 makes a read error likely. The DNA for the CDR3 is TGTGCCAGCAGCCCAAGCGTAGGGGAGGGCTATGGCTACACCCTC. Amino acid sequence: CASSPSVGEGYGYTL. This chain joins TRBV7-3 and TRBJ1-2; tentatively, D is TRBD1 (5 bases). This CDR3 is built from 15 residues. From germline, CDR1 is SGHTA and CDR2 FQGTGA. Between the trimmed V and J ends, which lost 5 bases and 4 bases, there was a span of 17 bases.

The chain employs TRBV4-2 and TRBJ1-2, with 8 bases aligning to TRBD1. The CDR3 extends over 14 amino acids. Germline V CDR1 and CDR2: LGHNA, YNFKEQ. Trimming at V came to 1 base and at J to 4 bases, leaving 2 bases not matched to a gene. The CDR3 spells CASSQVGQAYGYTF. The CDR3 DNA reads TGTGCCAGCAGCCAAGTGGGACAGGCCTATGGCTACACCTTC.

This sequence joins TRBV5-4 and TRBJ2-7; 9 positions match TRBD1. CDR1 is SGHNT and CDR2 is YYREEE in the germline V gene (reference sequence). The junction had 3 bases not matched to a gene; V was cut back by 2 bases and J by 6 bases. CDR3 length equals 13 residues. In DNA, the CDR3 is TGTGCCAGCAGCTTCGACAGGGGGACCGAGCAGTACTTC. Encoded protein: CASSFDRGTEQYF.

The chain has TRBV9 and TRBJ2-2; 9 bases match TRBD1. The V gene end was trimmed by 4 bases and the J gene end by 7 bases; junction bases not matched to a gene: 11. The CDR3 spans 16 residues. CDR1 is SGDLS, CDR2 YYNGEE, per germline. The CDR3 reads CASSSPGDRAGGELFF. The CDR3 DNA reads TGTGCCAGCAGCTCCCCTGGGGACAGGGCGGGCGGGGAGCTGTTTTTT.

V is TRBV3-1 (or the pseudogene TRBV3-2) and J is TRBJ2-1; D unclear. The germline gives CDR1 LGHDT, CDR2 YNNKEL (reference sequence). The V end was cut by 0 bases, the J end by 0 bases, with 6 bases between. The CDR3 length is 15 residues. CDR3 protein: CASSQDSASYNEQFF. DNA for the CDR3: TGTGCCAGCAGCCAAGACTCGGCCTCCTACAATGAGCAGTTCTTC.